This T cell receptor beta chain stems from a study of cytomegalovirus exposure and HLA in healthy donors. On the study more broadly: Findings of an earlier analysis included around 100 million unique TCR beta sequences from 170 million or so T cells.

The PCR used 60 Vbeta and 13 Jbeta primers. The assay was immunoSEQ multiplex PCR, and TCRdb's table has in-frame clones only and misses some. In the table there are 150,000 or so clones, around 80% of which are singletons. This clone was seen a single time. Specimen: PBMCs. This receptor was identified in a man aged 30 to 39 in good health and CMV-seropositive.

CDR3 bases: TGTGCCAGCAGCTTGAGGGGGGCGGGAGGGCCCTCGGATACCTACGAGCAGTACTTC. Translated: CASSLRGAGGPSDTYEQYF. V and J are TRBV7-2 and TRBJ2-7; 9 nucleotides match TRBD2. CDR1 is SGHTA and CDR2 is FQGNSA in the germline V gene. The CDR3 is 19 amino acids. Trimming at V came to 3 bases and at J to 2 bases, leaving 17 bases not matched to a gene.